The sequence of this TCR beta chain was determined in a study of cytomegalovirus exposure and HLA in healthy donors. Overall study results and limits: Researchers had no immune exposure information except CMV serostatus available. In a later analysis, at a false discovery rate of 0.05, fewer than 20,000 TCR beta sequences matched HLA alleles.

On this clone itself: Its antigen is still unknown.

V was clipped by 1 base and J by 0 bases; unmatched bases: 3. The V gene's germline CDR1 is SGHTA and CDR2 FQGNSA. This CDR3 contains 16 residues. Both 60 Vbeta primers and 13 Jbeta primers went into the PCR. Produced via immunoSEQ multiplex PCR; TCRdb's table is partial and in-frame only. Among some 120,000 clones, about 80% were seen once, and the ten largest hold 2%. The specimen sequenced was PBMCs. This sequence was found in a man aged 18 to 30 in good health and CMV-seronegative. The V call is TRBV7-2, the J call TRBJ2-1, with 7 bases fitting TRBD2. Here the CDR3 DNA reads TGTGCCAGCAGCTTAGACGGGACTACCTCCTACAATGAGCAGTTCTTC. The encoded protein is CASSLDGTTSYNEQFF. The whole variable domain, filled in from reference TRBV7-2 and TRBJ2-1, reads GAGVSQSPSNKVTEKGKDVELRCDPISGHTALYWYRQSLGQGLEFLIYFQGNSAPDKSGLPSDRFSAERTGGSVSTLTIQRTQQEDSAVYLCASSLDGTTSYNEQFFGPGTRLTVL.